This T cell receptor beta chain was documented in a study of shared T cell receptors in the human thymus. The assay was immunoSEQ multiplex PCR, and TCRdb's table has in-frame clones only and misses some. The repertoire holds hundreds of thousands of clones, with about 90% as singletons. The CDR3 runs to 14 residues. V was pared by 5 bases and J by 5 bases, with 12 bases between. The V gene's germline CDR1 is SEHNR and CDR2 FQNEAQ (reference sequence). This clone has only a few counts. These data were likewise used in another study, on human thymus T cells. As that study records: Serving as donors were healthy Finnish infants, each of whom was having open corrective surgery for congenital heart defects. Thymus specimens were resections from corrective heart surgery. What appeared biased in thymic and blood repertoires was the usage of V and J genes. A high degree of thymic repertoire overlap among unrelated individuals was reported in related research.

The chain joins TRBV7-9 to TRBJ1-4; D unclear. The sample was thymocytes. The TCR was taken from a boy younger than two with a congenital heart defect. The CDR3 nucleotides are TGTGCCAGCAGCAACACCGACGGGAATGAAAAACTGTTTTTT. Residues: CASSNTDGNEKLFF.